A single sample is the source of the 12 T cell receptor beta chains below, sequenced in a study of blood T cell repertoires in COVID-19. Repertoires were generated with immunoSEQ multiplex PCR, while TCRdb's copy carries only in-frame clones and drops some. The top ten clones hold roughly 11% of a sample with almost 90,000 clones, approximately 88% of them seen once. Sequenced: peripheral blood. Receptors originate from a man older than 75 with acute or convalescent COVID-19.

V gene TRBV5-4 combines with J gene TRBJ2-5; no firm D call. The CDR3 extends over 11 amino acids. Germline V gene data show CDR1 as SGHNT and CDR2 as YYREEE (reference sequence). V dropped 3 bases and J dropped 5 bases, with 5 bases sitting between them. This CDR3 reads CASSYMETQYF. CDR3 bases: TGTGCCAGCAGCTATATGGAGACCCAGTACTTC. Combining the CDR3 with reference TRBV5-4 and TRBJ2-5 gives the whole variable domain ETGVTQSPTHLIKTRGQQVTLRCSSQSGHNTVSWYQQALGQGPQFIFQYYREEENGRGNFPPRFSGLQFPNYSSELNVNALELDDSALYLCASSYMETQYFGPGTRLLVL.

This chain links TRBV21-1 with TRBJ1-5; TRBD1, as called in the table, went unchecked against the DNA. TRBV21-1 is flagged as a pseudogene. This CDR3 is built from 14 residues. For the CDR3, the DNA is TGTGCCAGAAGGAGGACAGGGGGCCATCAGCCCCAGCATTTT. Translated: CARRRTGGHQPQHF.

The rearrangement links TRBV7-3 to TRBJ2-2, with a weak D call TRBD1 (5 bases). The length of the CDR3 is 12 residues. Germline CDR1 SGHTA, CDR2 FQGTGA. The ends were cut back, 5 bases at V and 6 bases at J, with 7 bases in the middle. The CDR3 DNA sequence: TGTGCCAGCAGCCAGGGCGCCGGGGAGCTGTTTTTT. Amino acid sequence: CASSQGAGELFF.

This clone has just one count. The chain carries TRBV4-1 and TRBJ2-7; D may be TRBD1 (6 bases). This CDR3 has 20 amino acids. Germline values: CDR1 MGHRA, CDR2 YSYEKL. The germline V and J ends were trimmed by 0 bases and 4 bases, with 28 bases remaining between them. This CDR3 reads CASSQDLPSAGQRGGYEQYF. CDR3 nucleotides: TGCGCCAGCAGCCAAGATCTACCTTCGGCAGGACAGCGCGGAGGTTACGAGCAGTACTTC.

This chain joins TRBV5-4 and TRBJ2-3; 7 bases agree with TRBD1. CDR1 SGHNT and CDR2 YYREEE come from the germline V gene (reference sequence). CDR3 size: 15 residues. With 8 bases clipped from V and 1 base from J, the junction kept 10 bases outside the gene matches. Written as DNA, the CDR3 is TGTGCCAGTACTCGACAGGGATTGGGCACAGATACGCAGTATTTT. Its protein is CASTRQGLGTDTQYF.

This clone has more than one count but fewer than ten. The chain has TRBV2 and TRBJ2-7, with 7 bases fitting TRBD2. V shed 6 bases, J shed 3 bases, and the junction held 5 bases outside the gene matches. Germline V gene data show CDR1 as SNHLY and CDR2 as FYNNEI. The CDR3 is 13 residues long. The CDR3 reads CASRPGGVYEQYF. DNA of the CDR3: TGTGCCAGCAGACCGGGGGGAGTCTACGAGCAGTACTTC. Full variable domain (missing parts from reference TRBV2 and TRBJ2-7): EPEVTQTPSHQVTQMGQEVILRCVPISNHLYFYWYRQILGQKVEFLVSFYNNEISEKSEIFDDQFSVERPDGSNFTLKIRSTKLEDSAMYFCASRPGGVYEQYFGPGTRLTVT.

This chain links TRBV27 with TRBJ1-1, with 7 nucleotides matching TRBD1. CDR3 size: 13 residues. Per germline, CDR1 MNHEY and CDR2 SMNVEV (reference sequence). V shed 6 bases and J 4 bases; nucleotides not matched to a gene: 5. The DNA for the CDR3 is TGTGCCAGCAGCAAGGACAGGACCACTGAAGCTTTCTTT. This encodes CASSKDRTTEAFF.

A remark on this clone: The same CDR3 also results from other DNA sequences found in this sample. V gene TRBV3-1 (or the pseudogene TRBV3-2) combines with J gene TRBJ2-2, with 14 bases aligning to TRBD2. The junction had 4 bases not matched to a gene; V was cut back by 4 bases and J by 6 bases. CDR3 length equals 16 residues. The germline V gene has CDR1 LGHDT and CDR2 YNNKEL (reference sequence). This chain's CDR3 is CASSLGLAGGAGELFF. The CDR3, as DNA: TGTGCCAGCAGCCTAGGACTAGCGGGGGGAGCCGGGGAGCTGTTTTTT.

The chain recombines TRBV19 with TRBJ2-3, with D perhaps matching TRBD2 (5 bases). Trimming pared 2 bases from V and 3 bases from J, leaving 12 bases between. The length of the CDR3 is 15 residues. Germline V gene lookup returns CDR1 LNHDA and CDR2 SQIVND (reference sequence). The CDR3 region is CASSILSGWTDTQYF. CDR3 DNA: TGTGCCAGTAGTATATTGAGCGGATGGACAGATACGCAGTATTTT. Full variable domain (outside the CDR3, taken from reference TRBV19 and TRBJ2-3): DGGITQSPKYLFRKEGQNVTLSCEQNLNHDAMYWYRQDPGQGLRLIYYSQIVNDFQKGDIAEGYSVSREKKESFPLTVTSAQKNPTAFYLCASSILSGWTDTQYFGPGTRLTVL.

V gene TRBV7-9 combines with J gene TRBJ1-3; the D gene is possibly TRBD1 (6 bases). The CDR3 consists of 16 residues. Deletions cut 0 bases from V and 0 bases from J, with 9 bases between. Germline V gene sequence: CDR1 SEHNR, CDR2 FQNEAQ (reference sequence). CDR3 sequence reads: CASSLAGTLSGNTIYF. The CDR3 DNA sequence: TGTGCCAGCAGCTTAGCAGGGACACTCTCTGGAAACACCATATATTTT.

This clone came up a few times. The chain links TRBV11-2 to TRBJ1-4; no clear D gene. Germline CDR1 is SGHAT and CDR2 is FQNNGV. V was trimmed by 1 base and J by 5 bases, leaving 8 bases between them. This CDR3 has 14 residues. The CDR3 coding sequence is TGTGCCAGCAGCTTAGCCCGTCTCAATGAAAAACTGTTTTTT. Amino acids: CASSLARLNEKLFF.

The chain employs TRBV15 and TRBJ2-7; TRBD1 matches 7 bases. With V trimmed by 4 bases and J by 7 bases, 13 bases remained unmatched. This CDR3 contains 15 residues. Per the germline V gene, CDR1 is LNHNV and CDR2 is YYDKDF (reference sequence). The DNA for the CDR3 is TGTGCCACCAGCATTACCCTGGGACAGTCGTTGGAGCAGTACTTC. Amino acid sequence: CATSITLGQSLEQYF.